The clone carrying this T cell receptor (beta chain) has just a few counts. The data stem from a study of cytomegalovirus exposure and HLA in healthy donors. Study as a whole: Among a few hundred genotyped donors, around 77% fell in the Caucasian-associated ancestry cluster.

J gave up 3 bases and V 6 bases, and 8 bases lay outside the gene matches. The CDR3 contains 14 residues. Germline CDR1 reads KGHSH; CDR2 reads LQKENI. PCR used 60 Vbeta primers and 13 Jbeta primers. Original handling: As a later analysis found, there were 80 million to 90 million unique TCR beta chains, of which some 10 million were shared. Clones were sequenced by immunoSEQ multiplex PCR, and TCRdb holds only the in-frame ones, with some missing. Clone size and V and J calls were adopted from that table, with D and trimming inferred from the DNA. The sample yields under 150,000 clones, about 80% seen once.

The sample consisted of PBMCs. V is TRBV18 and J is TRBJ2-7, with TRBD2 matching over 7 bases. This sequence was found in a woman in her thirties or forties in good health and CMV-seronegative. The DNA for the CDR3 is TGTGCCAGCTCTTCCGGGGCTAGCGGCTACGAGCAGTACTTC. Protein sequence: CASSSGASGYEQYF.